The rows below give T cell receptor beta chains drawn from one sample of a study of blood T cell repertoires in COVID-19. Measured with immunoSEQ multiplex PCR; TCRdb has only the in-frame clones, and not every one. The sample consists of 150,000 to 160,000 clones, roughly 80% of them appearing once. The specimen sequenced was peripheral blood. The receptors derive from a woman aged 55-69 years with acute or convalescent COVID-19. CDR3s include the opening cysteine and the closing phenylalanine or tryptophan. The order of the fields is D gene, V gene, J gene, clone size, CDR3 DNA, CDR3 protein. A D gene is named only where the DNA matches it firmly. Clone sizes are given selectively: once, few, many, or a class where the clone is expanded.

d_call: TRBD2
v_call: TRBV7-3
j_call: TRBJ2-1
clone_size: NA
cdr3_nt: TGTGCCAGCAGCTCAGCCGGGACTAGCGGGGGGAGGGATGAGCAGTTCTTC
cdr3_aa: CASSSAGTSGGRDEQFF

d_call: NA
v_call: TRBV3-1/TRBV3-2
j_call: TRBJ1-1
clone_size: NA
cdr3_nt: TGTGCCAGCAGCCAACGCACAGCCTCTGAAGCTTTCTTT
cdr3_aa: CASSQRTASEAFF

d_call: TRBD1
v_call: TRBV9
j_call: TRBJ2-2
clone_size: NA
cdr3_nt: TGTGCCAGTGACAGGGGGCTGGGCACCGGGGAGCTGTTTTTT
cdr3_aa: CASDRGLGTGELFF

d_call: NA
v_call: TRBV20-1
j_call: TRBJ1-2
clone_size: NA
cdr3_nt: TGCAGTGCTAGTAAGGGGGTAAACTATGGCTACACCTTC
cdr3_aa: CSASKGVNYGYTF

d_call: NA
v_call: TRBV5-1
j_call: TRBJ2-7
clone_size: NA
cdr3_nt: TGCGCCAGCAGCTTAGAGGGGGGGCTTTACGAGCAGTACTTC
cdr3_aa: CASSLEGGLYEQYF

d_call: TRBD1
v_call: TRBV3-1/TRBV3-2
j_call: TRBJ2-1
clone_size: NA
cdr3_nt: TGTGCCAGCAGCCAACCTACCGGACAGGGCTTCTACAATGAGCAGTTCTTC
cdr3_aa: CASSQPTGQGFYNEQFF

d_call: NA
v_call: TRBV7-2
j_call: TRBJ1-1
clone_size: NA
cdr3_nt: TGTGCCAGCAGCTCCAAGGCGGGATGGCAGAAGGAAGCTTTCTTT
cdr3_aa: CASSSKAGWQKEAFF

d_call: NA
v_call: TRBV27
j_call: TRBJ1-1
clone_size: once
cdr3_nt: TGTGCCAGCAGATATTGGACAGATCGGAACACTGAAGCTTTCTTT
cdr3_aa: CASRYWTDRNTEAFF

d_call: TRBD2
v_call: TRBV19
j_call: TRBJ2-3
clone_size: NA
cdr3_nt: TGTGCCAGTAGTTCGGGACTAGCGGGGGGGCGCCTACTCGATACGCAGTATTTT
cdr3_aa: CASSSGLAGGRLLDTQYF

d_call: NA
v_call: TRBV7-3
j_call: TRBJ1-1
clone_size: NA
cdr3_nt: TGTGCCAGCAGCTTGGCAGGCAGAAACACTGAAGCTTTCTTT
cdr3_aa: CASSLAGRNTEAFF

d_call: TRBD1
v_call: TRBV6-6
j_call: TRBJ1-4
clone_size: NA
cdr3_nt: TGTGCCAGCAGTCGTGGGGGACAGGGGGATGAAAAACTGTTTTTT
cdr3_aa: CASSRGGQGDEKLFF

d_call: TRBD1
v_call: TRBV5-1
j_call: TRBJ1-6
clone_size: NA
cdr3_nt: TGCGCCAGCAGCTTGGTTCAGGGGGCTAATTCACCCCTCCACTTT
cdr3_aa: CASSLVQGANSPLHF

d_call: TRBD1
v_call: TRBV19
j_call: TRBJ2-6
clone_size: NA
cdr3_nt: TGTGCCAGTACCCCGGACAGGGCTGGGGCCAACGTCCTGACTTTC
cdr3_aa: CASTPDRAGANVLTF

d_call: NA
v_call: TRBV24-1
j_call: TRBJ2-1
clone_size: NA
cdr3_nt: TGTGCCACCAGTGCCCTTGGGGCTGAGCAGTTCTTC
cdr3_aa: CATSALGAEQFF

d_call: NA
v_call: TRBV5-1
j_call: TRBJ1-6
clone_size: NA
cdr3_nt: TGCGCCAGCAGCTTGGAATCAGGGGCTCATTCACCCCTCCACTTT
cdr3_aa: CASSLESGAHSPLHF

d_call: TRBD1
v_call: TRBV18
j_call: TRBJ2-1
clone_size: NA
cdr3_nt: TGTGCCAGCTCACCGCGCGTTGAGGGGGCAGGGGCTCCGGGCAATGAGCAGTTCTTC
cdr3_aa: CASSPRVEGAGAPGNEQFF

d_call: TRBD1
v_call: TRBV7-9
j_call: TRBJ1-3
clone_size: few
cdr3_nt: TGTGCCAGCACCTCAACAGGGGCTGGAAACACCATATATTTT
cdr3_aa: CASTSTGAGNTIYF

d_call: NA
v_call: TRBV10-3
j_call: TRBJ1-1
clone_size: NA
cdr3_nt: TGTGCCATCAGTGAGTCGGGGGGGGGCGGTTTATGGACTGAAGCTTTCTTT
cdr3_aa: CAISESGGGGLWTEAFF

d_call: NA
v_call: TRBV28
j_call: TRBJ1-5
clone_size: NA
cdr3_nt: TGTGCCAGCAGTTCTGCCCAACGGGTCGAGCCCCAGCATTTT
cdr3_aa: CASSSAQRVEPQHF

d_call: NA
v_call: TRBV18
j_call: TRBJ1-5
clone_size: NA
cdr3_nt: TGTGCCAGCTCAGAACAGAGCAATCAGCCCCAGCATTTT
cdr3_aa: CASSEQSNQPQHF

d_call: TRBD1
v_call: TRBV7-9
j_call: TRBJ2-7
clone_size: NA
cdr3_nt: TGTGCCAGCAGCCCTACGGACAGGGCGAGGCACGAGCAGTACTTC
cdr3_aa: CASSPTDRARHEQYF

d_call: NA
v_call: TRBV24-1
j_call: TRBJ1-6
clone_size: NA
cdr3_nt: TGTGCCACCAGTTCCATACTCCAAAGCTCCTATAATTCACCCCTCCACTTT
cdr3_aa: CATSSILQSSYNSPLHF

d_call: NA
v_call: TRBV5-4
j_call: TRBJ2-2
clone_size: NA
cdr3_nt: TGTGCCAGCAGCTTGGCCCAGGCCGGGGAGCTGTTTTTT
cdr3_aa: CASSLAQAGELFF

d_call: TRBD1
v_call: TRBV5-8
j_call: TRBJ1-5
clone_size: NA
cdr3_nt: TGTGCCAGCAGGCAGGGGGCGCGCAATCAGCCCCAGCATTTT
cdr3_aa: CASRQGARNQPQHF

d_call: NA
v_call: TRBV10-2
j_call: TRBJ1-5
clone_size: few
cdr3_nt: TGCGCCAGCAGTGATCGTCAGGGTAGCAATCAGCCCCAGCATTTT
cdr3_aa: CASSDRQGSNQPQHF

d_call: NA
v_call: TRBV28
j_call: TRBJ1-1
clone_size: NA
cdr3_nt: TGTGCCAGCAGACAGTGGCCGAACACTGAAGCTTTCTTT
cdr3_aa: CASRQWPNTEAFF

d_call: NA
v_call: TRBV6-5
j_call: TRBJ1-1
clone_size: few
cdr3_nt: TGTGCCAGCAGTTTTCAGAAGAACACTGAAGCTTTCTTT
cdr3_aa: CASSFQKNTEAFF

d_call: NA
v_call: TRBV7-3
j_call: TRBJ1-4
clone_size: NA
cdr3_nt: TGTGCCAGCAGCCTCACGAGTGATGAAAAACTGTTTTTT
cdr3_aa: CASSLTSDEKLFF